The subject of this entry is one T cell receptor beta chain. Its antigen is currently not known. Per-base qualities were not stored, and no clone one base away is much larger. CD8 naive samples were CD45RO-negative cells positively selected for CCR7, giving a CD45RA+CCR7+ population that excluded TemRA cells. Healthy HIV-negative adults with no recently reported acute infections or vaccinations were included as donors. All donors were Caucasian adults living in Nashville, Tennessee, USA. Blood was collected by leukapheresis, and PBMCs were isolated by Ficoll-Histopaque density gradient centrifugation and then cryopreserved in liquid nitrogen vapor phase. Analytical flow cytometry was used to check the purity and quantity of each magnetically sorted T cell population. From each sorted fraction, genomic DNA was isolated and quantified by UV absorbance on a Nanodrop 2000c. CDR1 and CDR2 (SQVTM, ANQGSEA) derive from the germline V gene. V is clipped by 7 bases and J by 2 bases, and the sequence between their germline boundaries is 19 bases long. The CDR3, cysteine through phenylalanine, is 15 amino acids long. The CDR3 DNA has 45 bases and is translated from base 1.

The data belong to a study of shared clonotypes between healthy human individuals (dated by TCRdb to 2020 to 2022). For context, the study as a whole: A few men and a couple of women, aged 18 to 49 years, made up the cohort. Each donor's leukapheresis produced roughly between roughly 0.85 and 9.5 billion PBMCs. For each donor, CD4 naive and CD4 memory were each given three plates, CD8 naive was given two plates, and CD8 memory was given one plate. To estimate repertoire size and how much clonotype sharing occurs between individuals, the study deeply sequenced the blood TCR repertoires of roughly 5 healthy adults. To increase sequencing depth and limit assay-specific biases, TCR repertoire library preparation and sequencing were carried out by different laboratories using diverse techniques.

Summary of the overall study and its limitations: Sharing across a few donors was observed for roughly 5.4% of naive CD4, over 3% of naive CD8, 2% to 2.5% of memory CD4, and about 0.4% of memory CD8 clonotypes. Estimated clonotype richness was generally larger for naive than for memory subsets. Because the study included a small number of donors, the genetic and exposure-history diversity represented was limited. Even with the large sequencing depth, rarefaction of the sorted-subset datasets indicated that sequencing was incomplete. Clonotypes shared by all four sorted-subset donors showed higher generation probabilities than non-shared clonotypes. Based on pairwise subsampling, the degree of clonotype sharing among donors was expected to be affected by sequencing depth. Sampling was limited to blood, and TCR repertoires in tissue likely differ from TCR repertoires in blood.

Using the deep immunoSEQ assay, TCR CDR3 regions were amplified from genomic DNA by multiplex PCR. For each cell subset, the extracted genomic DNA was distributed evenly across all wells of several immunoSEQ 96-well plates, and each plate served as one replicate. Each replicate PCR for sorted subsets received around 200 ng genomic DNA, equal to about 29,000 T cell genomes. Purified libraries were measured with a Qubit 3.0 fluorometer, size-checked on a Bioanalyzer 2100, and measured again with the KAPA Library Quantification kit. A separate single-read 150-cycle Illumina NextSeq 550 flow cell was used to sequence each immunoSEQ 96-well plate. Concerning the study's data processing: The immunoSEQ output contained only junctional sequences without quality scores, so filtering could not match that applied to full-length reads. To assign V/J genes and CDR3, sequences were annotated using PyIR, a Python wrapper for IgBLAST v1.9, with IMGT germline references. Reads with weak V/J assignments (E-value above 1e-6), missing CDR3, stop codons, out-of-frame junctions, or ambiguous translated residues were removed. A V3J clonotype was defined by an identical inferred V gene, J gene, and CDR3 amino acid sequence. Percentage overlap between repertoires was calculated by dividing the number of shared unique clonotypes by the size of the smaller repertoire. Repertoire richness was assessed with RTK rarefaction, the Chao1 estimator, and Recon v2.1 estimates of unobserved clonotypes. Generation probabilities for all TCRbeta clonotypes obtained by the gDNA method from a handful of donors were computed using OLGA. Drawn from immuneACCESS, this table holds only the in-frame rearrangements with V and J called that TCRdb kept. Clones are partly lost; checked studies trace under half to an unresolved V gene and leave the rest unexplained. D and trimming come from the DNA, and the V and J calls and clone size come from that table. This sample comprises approximately 740,000 clones, more than 85% of them detected only once. The ten most abundant clones make up 24% of the sample.

In this chain, TRBV29-1 is recombined with TRBJ2-3; the D gene is possibly TRBD1, with 6 bases matching. The sequence was obtained from a man under 40 in good health. Sequenced sample: naive CD8+ T cells sorted from blood. The label giving this sample's cell subset or site can be read as: CD45RA+CCR7+. The CDR3 protein is CSADSWTAVTDTQYF. The bases read TGCAGCGCTGACAGTTGGACAGCCGTCACAGATACGCAGTATTTT.